These 10 T cell receptor beta chains originate from one sample sequenced in a study of T cells in Graves' hyperthyroidism and ophthalmopathy. Amplification yielded TCR beta CDR3 regions, with RNA transcripts as the source. First-round RT-PCR with HTBI primers amplified the TCR CDR3 region. A single record per CDR3 protein comes from TCRdb applying MiXCR to the multiplex PCR reads. The sample has 650,000 to 850,000 distinct CDR3 sequences; over 15% are singletons. Sequenced input: blood. The receptors stem from a woman aged 45 to 65 with Graves' hyperthyroidism that later progressed to Graves' ophthalmopathy.

The genes are TRBV5-4 and TRBJ2-5; 15 bases fit TRBD2. The germline gives CDR1 SGHNT, CDR2 YYREEE (reference sequence). The CDR3 sequence is 16 residues long. With V trimmed by 4 bases and J by 4 bases, 5 bases remained unmatched. CDR3 bases: TGTGCCAGCAGCGAAAGGACTAGCGGGGGGGCAGAGACCCAGTACTTC. This codes for CASSERTSGGAETQYF.

Here the CDR3 DNA reads TGCGCCAGCAGCCAAGATCGGACAGGGCGAAAACATGGCTACACCTTC. It specifies CASSQDRTGRKHGYTF. This sequence joins TRBV4-1 and TRBJ1-2; 8 nucleotides agree with TRBD1. From germline, CDR1 is MGHRA and CDR2 YSYEKL. V was pared by 0 bases and J by 6 bases, with 9 bases of the junction left unmatched. The CDR3 is 16 residues long.

There are many counts of this clonotype. The rearrangement uses TRBV2 and TRBJ2-1; no definite D call. The CDR3 spans 13 residues. The V end was cut by 3 bases, the J end by 8 bases, with 11 bases between. Germline V gene sequence: CDR1 SNHLY, CDR2 FYNNEI. CDR3 bases: TGTGCCAGCAGTGATGGAAGTTGGGATGAGCAGTTCTTC. This gives the protein CASSDGSWDEQFF.

The rearrangement uses TRBV7-9 and TRBJ2-7; D may be TRBD1 (5 bases). V was cut by 1 base and J by 2 bases, with 9 bases left in between. Germline assignment: CDR1 SEHNR and CDR2 FQNEAQ (reference sequence). The CDR3 has 14 amino acids. For the CDR3, the DNA is TGTGCCAGCAGCTTAGTGGGGCGAGCCTACGAGCAGTACTTC. It translates to CASSLVGRAYEQYF.

Comment on this clonotype: The germline gene is not matched at one end of the junction; a read error may be the cause. The chain couples TRBV11-2 to TRBJ1-1; D not resolved. Germline V gives CDR1 SGHAT, CDR2 FQNNGV. The CDR3 is made up of 15 amino acids. This CDR3 reads CASSLDRRMNIEAFF. As DNA, the CDR3 is TGTGCCAGCAGCTTAGATCGGCGGATGAACATTGAAGCTTTCTTT. Variable domain in full (rest from reference TRBV11-2 and TRBJ1-1): EAGVAQSPRYKIIEKRQSVAFWCNPISGHATLYWYQQILGQGPKLLIQFQNNGVVDDSQLPKDRFSAERLKGVDSTLKIQPAKLEDSAVYLCASSLDRRMNIEAFFGQGTRLTVV.

In regard to this clonotype: At one of its ends the junction is not consistent with the germline gene, which may arise from a read error. The genes are TRBV19 and TRBJ1-1; tentative D call: TRBD1 (6 bases). The CDR3 is 13 residues long. Germline CDR1 and CDR2: LNHDA and SQIVND (reference sequence). As DNA, the CDR3 is TGTGCCAGTAGTATAGTAGGGGACACTGAAGCTCTCTTT. Translation gives CASSIVGDTEALF.

The chain carries TRBV6-2 or TRBV6-3 and TRBJ2-3; 9 bases match TRBD1. CDR3 length equals 14 residues. From germline, CDR1 is MNHEY and CDR2 SVGEGT. The ends lost 8 bases at V and 4 bases at J; junction bases unmatched: 7. The CDR3 DNA is TGTGCCAGCGGGAGGGACAGGGCAGCAGATACGCAGTATTTT. Protein product: CASGRDRAADTQYF.

This rearrangement joins TRBV7-9 to TRBJ1-5; no definite D call. Germline values: CDR1 SEHNR, CDR2 FQNEAQ (reference sequence). This CDR3 has 16 residues. Trimming cost V 1 base and J 0 bases, with 10 bases left between them. The CDR3 DNA reads TGTGCCAGCAGCTTAGATTTGGTGTCTAGCAATCAGCCCCAGCATTTT. Translating it yields CASSLDLVSSNQPQHF.

The rearrangement joins TRBV10-3 to TRBJ2-5; TRBD1 is a possible D gene (5 bases). The germline V and J ends were trimmed by 0 bases and 1 base, with 9 bases remaining between them. The CDR3 sequence is 15 residues long. From germline, CDR1 is ENHRY and CDR2 SYGVKD. The CDR3 loop is CAISESTATQETQYF. CDR3 bases: TGTGCCATCAGTGAGTCGACAGCCACCCAAGAGACCCAGTACTTC.

The chain joins TRBV11-2 to TRBJ1-5, with a tentative D call TRBD1 (6 bases). The CDR3 runs 16 residues. The germline V gene encodes CDR1 SGHAT and CDR2 FQNNGV. V was cut by 9 bases and J by 4 bases, with 22 bases left in between. CDR3 amino acids: CASSPGAGEANQPQHF. Here the CDR3 DNA reads TGTGCCAGTAGCCCGGGGGCCGGGGAGGCGAATCAGCCCCAGCATTTT. Full variable domain (remainder filled in from reference TRBV11-2 and TRBJ1-5): EAGVAQSPRYKIIEKRQSVAFWCNPISGHATLYWYQQILGQGPKLLIQFQNNGVVDDSQLPKDRFSAERLKGVDSTLKIQPAKLEDSAVYLCASSPGAGEANQPQHFGDGTRLSIL.